What follows describes a single T cell receptor (beta chain). Its antigen is not known. The germline CDR1 and CDR2 sequences are SEHNR and FQNEAQ (reference sequence). J lost 0 bases, V lost 5 bases, and 5 bases had no gene match. This CDR3 contains 17 residues. This entry belongs to a study of siplizumab effects on memory and regulatory T cells. TCR templates, around 9.3 x 10^4 per sample, were assayed. TCRdb's copy holds only in-frame clones and misses some; the assay was immunoSEQ multiplex PCR. The data contain about 85,000 clones, around 95% of them singletons. Findings and limits, study-wide: Suppression by proliferating Tregs derived from siplizumab cultures was not verified.

The sample consisted of CD8+ T cells sorted from blood. The V gene is TRBV7-9, the J gene TRBJ2-5; 14 nucleotides align to TRBD2. This clonotype was sampled from a human donor in good health. CDR3 sequence: CASSPKTSGRDQETQYF. For the CDR3, the DNA is TGTGCCAGCAGCCCTAAGACTAGCGGGAGGGACCAAGAGACCCAGTACTTC.